The 29 T cell receptor beta chains in this list originate from one sample, sequenced in a study of blood T cells in healthy people across ages. Together with a sample-barcoded 5' primer, a J-beta primer mix was included in a second PCR lasting 7 to 11 cycles. TCRdb analysed the 5' RACE reads with MiXCR anew, one entry per CDR3 protein. In the table there are about 800,000 distinct CDR3 sequences, 25% of which are singletons. The same specimen was also included in a second study, on T cells of mothers and their children.

Specimen: blood. These receptors were collected from a boy under 18 in good health.

The CDR3 sequence: CASSLPKGGSYNEQFF. For the CDR3, the DNA is TGTGCCAGCAGCTTGCCGAAGGGTGGCTCCTACAATGAGCAGTTCTTC. V gene TRBV5-4 combines with J gene TRBJ2-1; D is unresolved. Germline V gene lookup returns CDR1 SGHNT and CDR2 YYREEE (reference sequence). The CDR3 has 16 amino acids. V was pared by 1 base and J by 0 bases, with 11 bases between.

This chain links TRBV12-3 or TRBV12-4 with TRBJ2-7; TRBD2 matches at 12 bases. The length of the CDR3 is 15 residues. The junction had 9 bases not matched to a gene; V was cut back by 11 bases and J by 1 base. CDR3 in DNA: TGTGCCGGACTAAAGACTAGCGGGGGATCCTACGAGCAGTACTTC. It specifies CAGLKTSGGSYEQYF.

CDR3 sequence reads: CASSYRGLGNTIYF. Here the CDR3 DNA reads TGTGCCAGCAGTTACCGTGGACTGGGAAACACCATATATTTT. The chain employs TRBV6-2 or TRBV6-3 and TRBJ1-3; D unresolved. The CDR3 totals 14 residues. CDR1 is MNHEY and CDR2 is SVGEGT in the germline V gene. V lost 2 bases and J lost 4, with 9 bases in between.

This chain uses TRBV3-1 with TRBJ2-1; D unclear. CDR1 LGHDT and CDR2 YNNKEL come from the germline V gene (reference sequence). There are 18 residues in the CDR3. Trimming pared 0 bases from V and 0 bases from J, leaving 15 bases between. The CDR3 coding sequence is TGTGCCAGCAGCCAAGATCTTTTACACTCCAGCTCCTACAATGAGCAGTTCTTC. Its translation: CASSQDLLHSSSYNEQFF.

This clonotype has a handful of counts. The chain couples TRBV28 to TRBJ1-4; 9 bases agree with TRBD1. Looked up from germline, CDR1 is MDHEN and CDR2 is SYDVKM. V shed 4 bases, J shed 8 bases, and the junction held 8 bases outside the gene matches. The CDR3 has 15 residues. This CDR3 reads CASSSRTGAEEKLFF. The CDR3 DNA is TGTGCCAGCAGTTCACGGACAGGGGCGGAGGAAAAACTGTTTTTT.

The genes are TRBV2 and TRBJ2-5, with unresolved D. The J call may be wrong; the DNA end is better matched by TRBJ2-1. CDR3 length: 13 amino acids. The V gene's germline CDR1 is SNHLY and CDR2 FYNNEI. The CDR3: CASSENNRNEQFF. CDR3 DNA sequence: TGTGCCAGCAGTGAAAACAACCGCAATGAGCAGTTCTTC.

This chain connects TRBV20-1 to TRBJ2-5, with 7 bases that match TRBD2. TRBJ2-7 explains the end of the DNA better; the J call may be wrong. The germline V gene encodes CDR1 DFQATT and CDR2 SNEGSKA (reference sequence). This CDR3 contains 15 residues. The CDR3, as DNA: TGCAGTGCCCCCGAGTTTGCGGGAGAGAACTACGAGCAGTACTTC. Translation gives CSAPEFAGENYEQYF.

The CDR3 DNA reads TGTGCCGGGAAGGGACAGGGAATTCGGAGCACTGAAGCTTTCTTT. This codes for CAGKGQGIRSTEAFF. The chain couples TRBV2 to TRBJ1-1; TRBD1 matches 9 bases. The CDR3 sequence is 15 residues long. CDR1 SNHLY and CDR2 FYNNEI come from the germline V gene. V lost 11 bases and J lost 4; bases outside the gene matches: 14.

The chain couples TRBV9 to TRBJ2-7; the D gene could be TRBD1 or TRBD2 (6 bases each). Deletions cut 3 bases from V and 5 bases from J, with 21 bases between. This CDR3 contains 16 residues. CDR1 is SGDLS, CDR2 YYNGEE, per germline. CDR3 residues: CASSAPGGLETHEQYF. The CDR3 DNA sequence: TGTGCCAGCAGCGCCCCCGGGGGCTTAGAGACCCACGAGCAGTACTTC.

This clonotype was picked up many times. In nucleotides, the CDR3 is TGTGCCAGCAGCCCCGTTAGCACCGGGGAGCTGTTTTTT. This translates into CASSPVSTGELFF. The chain uses TRBV7-2 and TRBJ2-2; D remains unclear. V lost 5 bases to trimming and J lost 4 bases, with 8 bases between them. The length of the CDR3 is 13 residues. Germline V lookup: CDR1 SGHTA, CDR2 FQGNSA.

This clonotype was seen repeatedly, ten times or more. The V gene is TRBV7-9, the J gene TRBJ1-4; TRBD1 matches 7 bases. The CDR3 runs to 16 residues. V was pared by 0 bases and J by 6 bases, with 7 bases of the junction left unmatched. Germline lookup yields CDR1 SEHNR and CDR2 FQNEAQ (reference sequence). This CDR3 is CASSLAPQGMDEKLFF. CDR3 DNA: TGTGCCAGCAGCTTAGCTCCACAGGGGATGGATGAAAAACTGTTTTTT.

A remark on this clonotype: An end of the junction does not agree with germline; a read error may underlie this. The chain uses TRBV16 and TRBJ1-2, with D uncertain. The CDR3 has 15 amino acids. Per germline, CDR1 KGHSY and CDR2 FQNENV. CDR3 amino acids: CASSQSRGSGDGYAF. The DNA of the CDR3 is TGTGCCAGCAGCCAATCGCGAGGCAGCGGTGATGGCTACGCCTTC.

The chain has TRBV4-1 and TRBJ2-5; no firm D call. The CDR3 length is 14 residues. The V gene's germline CDR1 is MGHRA and CDR2 YSYEKL. V was cut by 3 bases and J by 2 bases, with 10 bases left in between. DNA of the CDR3: TGCGCCAGCAGCCATAGTCGGAATCAAGAGACCCAGTACTTC. Translating it yields CASSHSRNQETQYF.

This clonotype was detected only a few times. The gene calls are TRBV29-1 and TRBJ1-4; a possible D gene is TRBD1 (5 bases). This CDR3 spans 14 amino acids. The germline CDR1 and CDR2 sequences are SQVTM and ANQGSEA. V lost 5 bases, J lost 5 bases, and 15 bases lay in between. Here the CDR3 reads CSVKERGTNEKLFF. The CDR3, as DNA: TGCAGCGTTAAGGAGAGGGGCACAAATGAAAAACTGTTTTTT.

The chain employs TRBV29-1 and TRBJ2-6; a possible D gene is TRBD2 (6 bases). CDR1 is SQVTM and CDR2 is ANQGSEA in the germline V gene. The CDR3 is made up of 17 amino acids. Trimming removed 4 bases at V and 4 bases at J, with 20 bases between. CDR3 sequence reads: CSVVAGKGVVGANVLTF. The CDR3 DNA follows: TGCAGCGTTGTCGCGGGGAAAGGGGTGGTCGGGGCCAACGTCCTGACTTTC.

The chain recombines TRBV7-9 with TRBJ1-4, with 8 bases lining up with TRBD1. This CDR3 region has 15 residues. With 2 bases clipped from V and 8 bases from J, the junction kept 7 bases outside the gene matches. Germline lookup yields CDR1 SEHNR and CDR2 FQNEAQ (reference sequence). DNA of the CDR3: TGTGCCAGCAGCTTAATCCCGGACAGGGACGAAAAACTGTTTTTT. It codes for CASSLIPDRDEKLFF.

This clonotype was found a few times. The V and J genes are TRBV30 and TRBJ2-2; unclear D gene. The germline V gene has CDR1 GTSNPN and CDR2 SVGIG (reference sequence). V lost 4 bases and J lost 8, with 8 bases in between. The CDR3 is made up of 11 amino acids. The CDR3 is CAWNRPGELFF. CDR3 DNA sequence: TGTGCCTGGAACCGCCCGGGGGAGCTGTTTTTT. The whole variable domain, filled in from reference TRBV30 and TRBJ2-2, reads SQTIHQWPATLVQPVGSPLSLECTVEGTSNPNLYWYRQAAGRGLQLLFYSVGIGQISSEVPQNLSASRPQDRQFILSSKKLLLSDSGFYLCAWNRPGELFFGEGSRLTVL.

The table lists this clonotype with a few counts. The chain joins TRBV27 to TRBJ1-1; D possibly corresponds to TRBD1 (6 bases). The CDR3 spans 14 residues. V lost 0 bases to trimming and J lost 5 bases, with 10 bases between them. The germline CDR1 and CDR2 sequences are MNHEY and SMNVEV (reference sequence). The CDR3 DNA sequence: TGTGCCAGCAGTTTATCCGGGGGGCAGACTGAAGCTTTCTTT. It yields the protein CASSLSGGQTEAFF.

Only one count was recorded for this clonotype. V and J are TRBV4-3 and TRBJ2-7; no reliable D call. Germline assignment: CDR1 LGHNA and CDR2 YSLEER. The CDR3 runs 14 residues. The germline V and J ends were trimmed by 0 bases and 4 bases, with 10 bases remaining between them. As DNA, the CDR3 is TGCGCCAGCAGCCAAGATACAACAGTTTACGAGCAGTACTTC. Protein product: CASSQDTTVYEQYF.

This clonotype was seen a handful of times. The V call is TRBV27, the J call TRBJ1-1; 7 bases map to TRBD1. The CDR3 loop spans 13 amino acids. Germline V gene data show CDR1 as MNHEY and CDR2 as SMNVEV (reference sequence). The ends lost 6 bases at V and 4 bases at J; junction bases unmatched: 5. The CDR3 region has the DNA TGTGCCAGCAGAACAGGGGTGGGCACTGAAGCTTTCTTT. This translates into CASRTGVGTEAFF.

The chain employs TRBV27 and TRBJ2-1, with 10 bases lining up with TRBD2. Germline CDR1 MNHEY, CDR2 SMNVEV (reference sequence). Unmatched junction bases numbered 12, after V lost 4 bases and J lost 9 bases. The CDR3 covers 16 residues. The CDR3 spells CASSSPSGSPGGEQFF. DNA of the CDR3: TGTGCCAGCAGTTCTCCTAGCGGGAGCCCGGGGGGTGAGCAGTTCTTC.

This clonotype came up a few times. The gene calls are TRBV10-3 and TRBJ2-5, with D unresolved. The end of the DNA is better explained by TRBJ2-1, so the J call may be wrong. This CDR3 spans 12 amino acids. CDR1 and CDR2 from the germline V gene are ENHRY and SYGVKD. The CDR3 nucleotides read TGTGCCATCAGTGAGCCGTACAATGAGCAGTTCTTC. Its protein product is CAISEPYNEQFF.

Only a few counts were recorded for this clonotype. The chain has TRBV29-1 and TRBJ2-7, with no clear D. Germline lookup yields CDR1 SQVTM and CDR2 ANQGSEA. The CDR3 sequence is 12 residues long. The CDR3 DNA is TGCGCCGGTCTGCTCGACTCCTACGAGCAGTACTTC. Translated, it gives CAGLLDSYEQYF.

This clonotype was counted only a few times. V is TRBV29-1 and J is TRBJ2-3, with 7 bases that match TRBD2. The CDR3 is 13 residues long. V trimming: 6 bases; J trimming: 2 bases; junction bases outside the gene matches: 5. Germline CDR1 SQVTM, CDR2 ANQGSEA. The CDR3 spells CSVAGLYTDTQYF. The CDR3 region has the DNA TGCAGCGTGGCGGGACTATACACAGATACGCAGTATTTT.

This sequence joins TRBV6-5 and TRBJ1-2; D call uncertain. V lost 4 bases, J lost 5 bases, and 20 bases lay in between. CDR3 length: 16 residues. Germline V CDR1 and CDR2: MNHEY, SVGAGI. The DNA of the CDR3 is TGTGCCAGCAGTTTTACCCGGGCCGCGGGCGGGTATGGCTACACCTTC. Encoded protein: CASSFTRAAGGYGYTF.

The CDR3 region is CATSDPGGPGDEQYF. For the CDR3, the DNA is TGTGCCACCAGTGACCCCGGCGGACCAGGCGACGAGCAGTACTTC. V and J are TRBV24-1 and TRBJ2-5; no firm D call. The J call is uncertain, as TRBJ2-7 better fits the DNA end. Germline V gene sequence: CDR1 KGHDR, CDR2 SFDVKD. There are 15 residues in the CDR3.

The V call is TRBV6-1, the J call TRBJ2-3, with D perhaps matching TRBD2 (5 bases). V lost 6 bases, J lost 0 bases, and 10 bases lay in between. The CDR3 covers 14 residues. Germline CDR1 is MNHNS and CDR2 is SASEGT. This CDR3 reads CASRAPGSTDTQYF. The CDR3 bases are TGTGCCAGCAGGGCTCCGGGGAGCACAGATACGCAGTATTTT.

This clonotype was found a few times. In this CDR3 the conserved last residue, phenylalanine or tryptophan, is missing, so a read error is likely. Because the CDR3's place on the DNA is in doubt, the DNA is left out and the CDR3 is given as listed by TCRdb. The V gene is TRBV7-9, the J gene TRBJ2-6; the table assigns TRBD2, which was not confirmed against the DNA. Germline CDR1 is SEHNR and CDR2 is FQNEAQ (reference sequence). With termini counted, the CDR3 has 9 amino acids. CDR3 loop: CASSLEEGI.

The V gene is TRBV7-8, the J gene TRBJ2-7, with 9 bases lining up with TRBD1. The CDR3 is made up of 15 amino acids. From germline, CDR1 is SGHVS and CDR2 FQNEAQ. J was trimmed by 5 bases and V by 5 bases; bases with no gene match: 10. CDR3 region: CASSDRTGERHEQYF. The CDR3 DNA reads TGTGCCAGCAGCGACCGGACAGGGGAGAGACACGAGCAGTACTTC.